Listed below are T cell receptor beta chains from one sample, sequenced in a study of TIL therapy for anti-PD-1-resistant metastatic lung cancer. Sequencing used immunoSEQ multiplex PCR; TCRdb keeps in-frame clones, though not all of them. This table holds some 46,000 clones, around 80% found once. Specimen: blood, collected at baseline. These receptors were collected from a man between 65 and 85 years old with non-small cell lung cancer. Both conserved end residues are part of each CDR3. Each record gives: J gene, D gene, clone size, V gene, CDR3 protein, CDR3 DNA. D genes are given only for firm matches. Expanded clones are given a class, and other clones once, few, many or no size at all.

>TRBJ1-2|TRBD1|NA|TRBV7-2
CASSPRGNYGYTF
TGTGCCAGCAGCCCCAGGGGGAACTATGGCTACACCTTC
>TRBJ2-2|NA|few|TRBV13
CAGGKVAGELFF
TGTGCCGGCGGCAAGGTCGCCGGGGAGCTGTTTTTT
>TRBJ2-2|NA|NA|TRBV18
CASSPGLKGATGELFF
TGTGCCAGCTCACCGGGACTCAAGGGGGCCACCGGGGAGCTGTTTTTT
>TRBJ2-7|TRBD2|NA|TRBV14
CASSQLLAGAYEQYF
TGTGCCAGCAGCCAGTTACTAGCGGGAGCCTACGAGCAGTACTTC
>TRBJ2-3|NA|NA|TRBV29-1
CSVVVVTDTQYF
TGCAGCGTTGTGGTCGTTACCGATACGCAGTATTTT
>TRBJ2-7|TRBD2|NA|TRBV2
CASSGGRANEQYF
TGTGCCAGCAGTGGCGGGAGGGCCAACGAGCAGTACTTC
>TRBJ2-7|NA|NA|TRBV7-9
CASSRTEYEQYF
TGTGCCAGCAGTAGGACTGAGTACGAGCAGTACTTC
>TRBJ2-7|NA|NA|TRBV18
CASSQQGSLYEQYF
TGTGCCAGCTCCCAACAGGGTTCCCTATACGAGCAGTACTTC
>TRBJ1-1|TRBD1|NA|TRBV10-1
CASSYRGDTEAFF
TGCGCCAGCAGTTACAGGGGTGACACTGAAGCTTTCTTT
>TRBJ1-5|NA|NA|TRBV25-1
CASSASGTTHQPQHF
TGTGCCAGCAGTGCCTCCGGGACAACGCATCAGCCCCAGCATTTT
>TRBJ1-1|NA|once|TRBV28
CASSLDRRGNTEAFF
TGTGCCAGCAGTTTAGACAGGCGGGGTAACACTGAAGCTTTCTTT
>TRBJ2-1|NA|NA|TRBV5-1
CASSLVGSRPSSYNEQFF
TGCGCCAGCAGCTTGGTAGGGAGCAGACCAAGCTCCTACAATGAGCAGTTCTTC
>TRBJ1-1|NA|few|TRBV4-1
CASSQKGFMGRGTNTEAFF
TGCGCCAGCAGCCAAAAAGGGTTTATGGGCAGGGGAACGAACACTGAAGCTTTCTTT
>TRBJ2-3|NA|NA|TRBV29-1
CSTRGQSTDTQYF
TGCAGCACCCGTGGGCAAAGCACAGATACGCAGTATTTT
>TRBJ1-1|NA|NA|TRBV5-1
CASSETGASLNTEAFF
TGCGCCAGCAGTGAAACGGGGGCGTCCCTGAACACTGAAGCTTTCTTT
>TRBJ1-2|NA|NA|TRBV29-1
CSVEPQGYGYTF
TGCAGCGTTGAACCCCAGGGATATGGCTACACCTTC
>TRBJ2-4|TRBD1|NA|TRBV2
CASSGTGTNVVAKNIQYF
TGTGCCAGCAGTGGGACAGGCACTAACGTTGTAGCCAAAAACATTCAGTACTTC
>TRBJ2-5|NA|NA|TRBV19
CASSIKGGRETQYF
TGTGCCAGTAGTATTAAAGGGGGTAGGGAGACCCAGTACTTC
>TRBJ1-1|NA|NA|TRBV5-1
CASSYGNTEAFF
TGCGCCAGCAGCTACGGGAACACTGAAGCTTTCTTT
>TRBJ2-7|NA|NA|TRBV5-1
CASSAEIGPGLKYF
TGCGCCAGCAGCGCGGAAATTGGCCCCGGACTCAAGTACTTC